The 19 T cell receptor beta chains below all came from one sample that was sequenced in a study of CD8 T cells in Susac syndrome (dated 2019 in TCRdb). Library preparation was by the immunoSEQ multiplex PCR assay. RNA was extracted using the RNeasy kit, and roughly 0.45 to 1 microgram was reverse transcribed with random hexamers. In-frame beta chains were kept once TCRdb had trimmed the public reads at Q25 with fastp and called clones with MiXCR. For every CDR3 protein sequence, its rows merge into one entry that carries the most common genes and DNA. The sample has around 190,000 distinct CDR3 sequences on record, approximately 94% of them singletons. The ten biggest clones cover less than 0.12% of the sample. Sequencing was performed on CD4+ T cells from PBMCs. These receptors were collected from a human donor in good health.

This chain joins TRBV30 and TRBJ2-5, with 9 positions matching TRBD2. The junction had 5 bases not matched to a gene; V was cut back by 2 bases and J by 4 bases. Germline assignment: CDR1 GTSNPN and CDR2 SVGIG (reference sequence). The CDR3 runs to 14 residues. The CDR3 is CAWSRGLAGETQYF. The CDR3 coding sequence is TGTGCCTGGAGTCGGGGACTAGCCGGAGAGACCCAGTACTTC.

J is TRBJ2-7 and V is TRBV12-3 or TRBV12-4, with D tentatively TRBD1 (5 bases). Trimming took off 6 bases at V and 5 bases at J, with 17 bases between the two ends. The CDR3 is 14 residues long. CDR3 DNA sequence: TGTGCCAGCAGCCTACGGGCAGGGTACAACGAGCAGTACTTC. It is translated as CASSLRAGYNEQYF.

This clonotype has a single count. This chain connects TRBV4-3 to TRBJ2-7, with TRBD1 as a possible D gene (6 bases). V gave up 4 bases and J gave up 3 bases, with 13 bases separating them. From germline, CDR1 is LGHNA and CDR2 YSLEER. The CDR3 extends over 14 amino acids. CDR3 DNA sequence: TGCGCCAGCAGCCGGGACACCAACGTCTACGAGCAGTACTTC. Protein product: CASSRDTNVYEQYF.

This chain uses TRBV30 with TRBJ2-7; D remains unclear. V dropped 4 bases and J dropped 2 bases, with 12 bases sitting between them. The V gene's germline CDR1 is GTSNPN and CDR2 SVGIG (reference sequence). The CDR3 spans 13 residues. CDR3 sequence (DNA): TGTGCCTGGATGAGAACCGGTACCTACGAGCAGTACTTC. Residues: CAWMRTGTYEQYF.

The chain recombines TRBV7-2 with TRBJ2-3; TRBD2 agrees at 7 bases. This CDR3 is 13 amino acids long. The V gene end was trimmed by 5 bases and the J gene end by 3 bases; junction bases not matched to a gene: 2. The germline gives CDR1 SGHTA, CDR2 FQGNSA. CDR3 DNA: TGTGCCAGCAGCGGGCGGGGGACAGATACGCAGTATTTT. As protein: CASSGRGTDTQYF.

The chain recombines TRBV12-3 or TRBV12-4 with TRBJ2-1; D ambiguous. The CDR3 is 13 residues long. Trimming removed 7 bases from V and 2 bases from J, with 9 bases in between. CDR3 sequence: CASTSGPYNEQFF. The CDR3, as DNA: TGTGCCAGCACGTCTGGGCCCTACAATGAGCAGTTCTTC.

V usage is TRBV20-1 and J usage is TRBJ1-1; D ambiguous. V was clipped by 0 bases and J by 0 bases, with 11 bases between them. Germline lookup yields CDR1 DFQATT and CDR2 SNEGSKA (reference sequence). The CDR3 has 15 amino acids. CDR3 DNA: TGCAGTGCTAGAGATGGTAATGGCATGAACACTGAAGCTTTCTTT. This gives the protein CSARDGNGMNTEAFF.

The chain couples TRBV30 to TRBJ2-7; weak D call: TRBD2 (6 bases). The germline V and J ends were trimmed by 2 bases and 3 bases, with 11 bases remaining between them. Per germline, CDR1 GTSNPN and CDR2 SVGIG (reference sequence). The CDR3 totals 13 residues. The CDR3 sequence: CAWSPAGLYEQYF. Written as DNA, the CDR3 is TGTGCCTGGAGTCCAGCGGGCCTCTACGAGCAGTACTTC.

This sequence joins TRBV20-1 and TRBJ1-2, with D unresolved. The CDR3 totals 18 residues. V shed 0 bases and J shed 6 bases, with 26 bases lying between them. Germline CDR1 is DFQATT and CDR2 is SNEGSKA (reference sequence). The CDR3: CSARDRRSAGLLADGYTF. DNA of the CDR3: TGCAGTGCTAGAGATCGACGCTCCGCCGGCCTACTTGCGGATGGCTACACCTTC.

The rearrangement links TRBV6-2 or TRBV6-3 to TRBJ2-6; 10 positions agree with TRBD1. The CDR3 has 17 residues. Germline V gene lookup returns CDR1 MNHEY and CDR2 SVGEGT. V trimming: 9 bases; J trimming: 0 bases; junction bases outside the gene matches: 8. The CDR3 protein is CASSGTGVYSGANVLTF. For the CDR3, the DNA is TGTGCCAGTAGTGGGACAGGGGTATACTCTGGGGCCAACGTCCTGACTTTC.

V and J are TRBV29-1 and TRBJ2-2; 7 nucleotides align to TRBD2. The V segment lost 5 bases and the J segment 0 bases; nucleotides outside the gene matches: 0. The CDR3 length is 13 residues. CDR1 is SQVTM and CDR2 is ANQGSEA in the germline V gene. Here the CDR3 reads CSVSGTNTGELFF. In DNA, the CDR3 is TGCAGCGTTAGCGGGACGAACACCGGGGAGCTGTTTTTT.

The chain uses TRBV18 and TRBJ2-7, with no clear D. V was pared by 6 bases and J by 4 bases, with 10 bases between. The CDR3 runs to 12 residues. Germline V gives CDR1 KGHSH, CDR2 LQKENI. CDR3 coding DNA: TGTGCCAGCTCGCTAACTAAGTACGAGCAGTACTTC. This encodes CASSLTKYEQYF.

V is TRBV19 and J is TRBJ1-2; no clear D gene. With 6 bases removed from V and 7 bases from J, the gap between germline ends came to 27 bases. The CDR3 has 17 residues. The V gene's germline CDR1 is LNHDA and CDR2 SQIVND (reference sequence). In nucleotides, the CDR3 is TGTGCCAGTAGGCCTCCCGGGAGCCAACTCCGGGAGGCTGGCTACACCTTC. Protein sequence: CASRPPGSQLREAGYTF.

The V call is TRBV18, the J call TRBJ2-7; TRBD1 agrees at 12 bases. This CDR3 has 15 amino acids. Looked up from germline, CDR1 is KGHSH and CDR2 is LQKENI. With 6 bases clipped from V and 6 bases from J, the junction kept 9 bases outside the gene matches. The CDR3 DNA sequence: TGTGCCAGCTCCCCCGCCGGGACAGGGGGCGCCGAGCAGTACTTC. It is translated as CASSPAGTGGAEQYF.

The chain carries TRBV18 and TRBJ1-2; possible D gene TRBD1, 5 bases. Trimming stripped 3 bases from V and 9 bases from J, with 14 bases between. Germline-derived CDR1 and CDR2 are KGHSH and LQKENI. This CDR3 contains 13 residues. CDR3 amino acids: CASSPNSRGSYTF. The DNA for the CDR3 is TGTGCCAGCTCACCGAACTCAAGGGGAAGCTACACCTTC.

This clonotype has just one count. This chain links TRBV6-5 with TRBJ1-5, with unresolved D. V was trimmed by 2 bases and J by 7 bases, leaving 21 bases between them. The CDR3 runs 17 residues. Germline CDR1 and CDR2: MNHEY and SVGAGI. CDR3 bases: TGTGCCAGCAGTTACCATCCCCGTGAGGGAATTCGACAGCCCCAGCATTTT. It translates to CASSYHPREGIRQPQHF.

V usage is TRBV25-1 and J usage is TRBJ1-2; 7 bases align to TRBD1. CDR1 MGHDK and CDR2 SYGVNS come from the germline V gene. The J segment lost 3 bases and the V segment lost 5 bases, leaving 9 bases of the junction unmatched. The CDR3 covers 15 residues. The CDR3 spells CASSPAGGGDYGYTF. CDR3 DNA sequence: TGTGCCAGCAGTCCGGCAGGGGGAGGAGACTATGGCTACACCTTC.

V and J are TRBV3-1 and TRBJ1-2; D not resolved. V was pared by 4 bases and J by 5 bases, with 11 bases between. Germline assignment: CDR1 LGHDT and CDR2 YNNKEL (reference sequence). CDR3 size: 13 residues. The CDR3 is CASSRDVGYGYTF. The CDR3 nucleotides are TGTGCCAGCAGCCGAGACGTGGGATATGGCTACACCTTC. The whole variable domain, remainder taken from reference TRBV3-1 and TRBJ1-2, is DTAVSQTPKYLVTQMGNDKSIKCEQNLGHDTMYWYKQDSKKFLKIMFSYNNKELIINETVPNRFSPKSPDKAHLNLHINSLELGDSAVYFCASSRDVGYGYTFGSGTRLTVV.

The genes are TRBV29-1 and TRBJ2-3, with 7 positions matching TRBD2. This CDR3 is built from 14 residues. V lost 4 bases and J lost 5; bases outside the gene matches: 9. CDR1 is SQVTM, CDR2 ANQGSEA, per germline. Here the CDR3 DNA reads TGCAGCGTTGTTCCGGGAGGTGGAGGAGATACGCAGTATTTT. Translation: CSVVPGGGGDTQYF.